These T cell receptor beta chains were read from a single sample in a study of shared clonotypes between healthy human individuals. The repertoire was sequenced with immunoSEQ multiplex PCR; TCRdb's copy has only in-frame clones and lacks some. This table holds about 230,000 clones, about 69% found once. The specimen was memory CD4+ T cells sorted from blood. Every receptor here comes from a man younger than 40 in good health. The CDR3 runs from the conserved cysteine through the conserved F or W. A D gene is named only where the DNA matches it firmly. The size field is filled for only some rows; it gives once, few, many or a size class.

CASTPPGPLSYEQYF	TGCGCCAGCACCCCACCCGGACCCCTCAGCTACGAGCAGTACTTC	.	TRBV10-2	TRBJ2-7	.
CASSLEQRILYGYTF	TGTGCCAGCAGTTTGGAACAGAGGATTCTCTATGGCTACACCTTC	many	TRBV28	TRBJ1-2	.
CATSSHDLKQYEQYF	TGTGCCACCAGCAGCCATGACCTAAAGCAGTACGAGCAGTACTTC	.	TRBV15	TRBJ2-7	.
CSVLSRVGNIQYF	TGCAGCGTTCTATCCAGGGTCGGAAACATTCAGTACTTC	.	TRBV29-1	TRBJ2-4	.
CSVSRDIDSGANVLTF	TGCAGCGTCAGCCGGGACATCGACTCTGGGGCCAACGTCCTGACTTTC	.	TRBV29-1	TRBJ2-6	.
CASSKGSLASSYNEQFF	TGTGCCAGCAGTAAAGGCTCACTAGCGAGCTCCTACAATGAGCAGTTCTTC	.	TRBV27	TRBJ2-1	TRBD2
CAISGLDGAVNTEAFF	TGTGCCATCAGTGGCCTCGACGGGGCAGTGAACACTGAAGCTTTCTTT	.	TRBV10-3	TRBJ1-1	.
CASSLEGPRMYQETQYF	TGTGCCAGCAGCTTGGAGGGGCCCCGGATGTACCAAGAGACCCAGTACTTC	once	TRBV5-4	TRBJ2-5	.
CASSPELQPQHF	TGTGCCAGCAGCCCTGAGTTGCAGCCCCAGCATTTT	once	TRBV2	TRBJ1-5	.
CASSYLAGTYEQYF	TGTGCCAGCAGTTACCTAGCGGGCACCTACGAGCAGTACTTC	.	TRBV27	TRBJ2-7	TRBD2
CASKQGNSNQPQHF	TGTGCCAGCAAACAGGGGAATAGCAATCAGCCCCAGCATTTT	.	TRBV2	TRBJ1-5	TRBD1
CASSSPPGEYGYTF	TGTGCCAGCAGTTCCCCGCCAGGGGAATATGGCTACACCTTC	.	TRBV28	TRBJ1-2	.
CASSIRDSVGYEQYF	TGTGCCAGCAGTATCCGGGACAGTGTTGGCTACGAGCAGTACTTC	.	TRBV6-9	TRBJ2-7	TRBD1
CASSPLDTQETQYF	TGTGCCAGCAGCCCACTTGACACTCAAGAGACCCAGTACTTC	.	TRBV11-2	TRBJ2-5	.
CASSNRHRVRELFF	TGTGCCAGCAGCAATAGGCACAGGGTGAGGGAGCTGTTTTTT	few	TRBV21-1	TRBJ2-2	.
CASSPTSGRGTDTQYF	TGTGCCAGCAGTCCGACTAGCGGGAGGGGGACAGATACGCAGTATTTT	.	TRBV6-4	TRBJ2-3	TRBD2
CAWSWRGSLDQPQHF	TGTGCCTGGAGTTGGAGGGGAAGCTTGGATCAGCCCCAGCATTTT	.	TRBV30	TRBJ1-5	.
CASSLGESPGGLDYGYTF	TGTGCCAGCAGCTTGGGAGAATCGCCAGGGGGCCTGGACTATGGCTACACCTTC	.	TRBV11-2	TRBJ1-2	TRBD1